This T cell receptor (beta chain) was sequenced for a study of OX40 agonist ivuxolimab in advanced cancers. On the study more broadly: The patients received agonistic anti-OX40 (CD134) antibody ivuxolimab. Ivuxolimab doses were 0.01, 0.1, 0.3, 1.5, 3 or 10 mg/kg every 2 weeks.

Trimming removed 8 bases from V and 2 bases from J; junction bases left unmatched: 8. The CDR3 has 14 residues. The germline V gene has CDR1 LNHNV and CDR2 YYDKDF (reference sequence). TCRdb's copy holds only in-frame clones and misses some; the assay was immunoSEQ multiplex PCR. Among about 68,000 clones listed, around nine tenths were seen once. Patients were ruled out by autoimmune disease history or systemic immunosuppression. Sampling of blood occurred at baseline, cycle 4 day 1, and cycle 7 day 1. The TCR comes from an adult with an advanced solid tumor such as melanoma, head and neck, liver or kidney cancer. The chain carries TRBV15 and TRBJ2-5, with TRBD1 identical over 7 bases. This sample comprised CD4+ or CD8+ T cells sorted from blood, obtained in a trial of the OX40 agonist ivuxolimab. The CDR3 DNA is TGTGCCACCTTAAGGGACAGAGGGCAAGAGACCCAGTACTTC. Encoded protein: CATLRDRGQETQYF.